Only one count was recorded for the clone carrying this TCR beta chain. The data stem from a study of blood T cell repertoires in COVID-19. At the level of the study: Specimens from acute and convalescent COVID-19 originated in the United States, Italy and Spain. PBMCs, B-cell-depleted T cells, or T cells were the source of the cDNA or gDNA that made up the material.

Trimming cost V 2 bases and J 2 bases, with 7 bases left between them. The CDR3 totals 14 residues. Germline V CDR1 and CDR2: MDHEN, SYDVKM. The authors' processing: Amplification of reference gene primers provided the estimated nucleated cell counts. TCRdb's table, derived via immunoSEQ multiplex PCR, lists solely in-frame clones and lacks some. V and J calls plus clone size are reproduced from that table; the DNA served to infer D and trimming. This table has 250,000 to 350,000 clones, 65% to 90% appearing once. Seattle's enrolled individuals joined amid active infection and were then monitored longitudinally.

The source material was peripheral blood. This clonotype originated in a woman in her 70s with COVID-19, enrolled during active disease. The rearrangement joins TRBV28 to TRBJ1-3; TRBD1 is a possible D gene (5 bases). The CDR3 bases are TGTGCCAGCAGTTTAGGGGCCCCTGGAAACACCATATATTTT. Protein sequence: CASSLGAPGNTIYF. Full variable domain (remainder filled in from reference TRBV28 and TRBJ1-3): DVKVTQSSRYLVKRTGEKVFLECVQDMDHENMFWYRQDPGLGLRLIYFSYDVKMKEKGDIPEGYSVSREKKERFSLILESASTNQTSMYLCASSLGAPGNTIYFGEGSWLTVV.